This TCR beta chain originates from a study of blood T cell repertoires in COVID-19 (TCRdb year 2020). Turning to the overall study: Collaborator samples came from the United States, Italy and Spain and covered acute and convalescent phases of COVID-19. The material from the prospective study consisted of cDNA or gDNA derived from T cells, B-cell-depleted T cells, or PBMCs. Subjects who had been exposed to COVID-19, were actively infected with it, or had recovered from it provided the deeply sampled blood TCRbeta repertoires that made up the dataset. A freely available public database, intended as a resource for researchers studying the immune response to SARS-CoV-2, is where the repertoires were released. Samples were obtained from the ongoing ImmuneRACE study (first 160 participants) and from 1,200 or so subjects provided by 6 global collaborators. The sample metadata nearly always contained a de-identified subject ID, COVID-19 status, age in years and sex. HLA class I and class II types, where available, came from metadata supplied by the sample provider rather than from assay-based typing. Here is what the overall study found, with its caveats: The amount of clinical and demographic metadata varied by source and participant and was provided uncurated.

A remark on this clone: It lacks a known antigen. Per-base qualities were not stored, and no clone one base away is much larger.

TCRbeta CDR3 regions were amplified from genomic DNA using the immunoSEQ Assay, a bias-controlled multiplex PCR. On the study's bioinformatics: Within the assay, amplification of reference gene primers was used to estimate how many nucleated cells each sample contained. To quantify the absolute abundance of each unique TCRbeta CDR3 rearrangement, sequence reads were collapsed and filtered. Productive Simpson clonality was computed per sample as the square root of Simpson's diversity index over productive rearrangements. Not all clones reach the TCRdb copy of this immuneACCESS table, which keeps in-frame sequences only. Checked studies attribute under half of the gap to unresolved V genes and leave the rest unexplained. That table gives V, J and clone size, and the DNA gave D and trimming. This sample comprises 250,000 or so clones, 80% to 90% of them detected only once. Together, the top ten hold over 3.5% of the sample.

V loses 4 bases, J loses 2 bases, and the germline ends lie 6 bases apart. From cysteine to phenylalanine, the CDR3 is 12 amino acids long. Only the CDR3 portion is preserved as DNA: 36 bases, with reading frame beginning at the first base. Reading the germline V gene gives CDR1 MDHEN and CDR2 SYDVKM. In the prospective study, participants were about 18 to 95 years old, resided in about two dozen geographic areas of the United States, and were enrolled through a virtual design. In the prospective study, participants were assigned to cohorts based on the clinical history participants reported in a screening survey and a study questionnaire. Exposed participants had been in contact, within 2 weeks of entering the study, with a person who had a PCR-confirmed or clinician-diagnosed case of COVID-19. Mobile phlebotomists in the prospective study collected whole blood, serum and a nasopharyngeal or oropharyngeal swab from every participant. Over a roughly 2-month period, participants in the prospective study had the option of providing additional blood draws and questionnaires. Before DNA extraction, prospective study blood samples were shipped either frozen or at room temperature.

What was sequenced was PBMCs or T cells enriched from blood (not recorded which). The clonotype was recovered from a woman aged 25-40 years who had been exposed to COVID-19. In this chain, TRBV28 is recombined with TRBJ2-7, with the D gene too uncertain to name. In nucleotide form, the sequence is TGTGCCAGCAGTTCATCCCCCTACGAGCAGTACTTC. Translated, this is CASSSSPYEQYF.